This is a list of T cell receptor beta chains from one sample in a study of cytomegalovirus exposure and HLA in healthy donors. Measured with immunoSEQ multiplex PCR; TCRdb has only the in-frame clones, and not every one. The sample includes roughly 120,000 clones, just under 75% of them seen just once. Sequenced input: PBMCs. These receptors came from a man in his 60s in good health and CMV-seropositive. The CDR3 runs from the conserved cysteine through the conserved F or W. The D gene is left open where the match is weak. Expanded clones get a size class; other rows say once, few or many, or leave the size out.

D gene	clone size	V gene	J gene	CDR3 protein	CDR3 DNA
.	.	TRBV7-9	TRBJ2-5	CASSLDRHQETQYF	TGTGCCAGCAGCTTGGACAGACACCAAGAGACCCAGTACTTC
.	.	TRBV28	TRBJ1-6	CASGLFQAGSYNSPLHF	TGTGCCAGCGGTCTATTCCAAGCAGGCTCCTATAATTCACCCCTCCACTTT
.	.	TRBV5-1	TRBJ1-2	CASSSRQDLRLGYTF	TGCGCCAGCAGCTCACGACAGGACCTCCGTCTTGGCTACACCTTC
.	few	TRBV2	TRBJ1-2	CASSATEGGYTF	TGTGCCAGCAGTGCGACTGAGGGTGGCTACACCTTC
.	.	TRBV27	TRBJ2-1	CASKFLYEQFF	TGTGCCAGCAAATTTCTCTATGAGCAGTTCTTC
.	.	TRBV9	TRBJ2-5	CASSVSPLQETQYF	TGTGCCAGCAGCGTATCCCCCCTCCAAGAGACCCAGTACTTC
.	few	TRBV19	TRBJ1-5	CASTPNVGGGQPQHF	TGTGCCAGTACCCCGAACGTCGGGGGTGGTCAGCCCCAGCATTTT
TRBD1	.	TRBV2	TRBJ1-2	CASRGTGFGYTF	TGTGCCAGCAGGGGGACAGGGTTTGGCTACACCTTC
.	.	TRBV9	TRBJ1-1	CASGAMNTEAFF	TGTGCCAGCGGAGCGATGAACACTGAAGCTTTCTTT
.	few	TRBV5-6	TRBJ2-3	CASSLGPGSTDTQYF	TGTGCCAGCAGCTTGGGTCCGGGGAGCACAGATACGCAGTATTTT
TRBD2	.	TRBV2	TRBJ2-1	CASRLAVSYNEQFF	TGTGCCAGCAGACTAGCGGTTTCCTACAATGAGCAGTTCTTC
.	.	TRBV18	TRBJ2-1	CASSPQGWGEQFF	TGTGCCAGCTCCCCGCAGGGGTGGGGTGAGCAGTTCTTC
.	once	TRBV27	TRBJ1-5	CASSFTGRGQPQHF	TGTGCCAGCAGTTTCACAGGGCGTGGGCAGCCCCAGCATTTT
TRBD1	few	TRBV2	TRBJ2-6	CASRSGTGISGANVLTF	TGTGCCAGCAGGTCCGGGACAGGGATTTCTGGGGCCAACGTCCTGACTTTC
TRBD1	few	TRBV14	TRBJ1-4	CASSQYRGLREKLFF	TGTGCCAGCAGCCAATACAGGGGGCTTCGTGAAAAACTGTTTTTT
.	.	TRBV7-3	TRBJ2-2	CATGPYTGELFF	TGTGCCACCGGTCCGTACACCGGGGAGCTGTTTTTT
.	.	TRBV4-1	TRBJ1-1	CASSQYGGTGNTEAFF	TGCGCCAGCAGCCAATATGGAGGAACTGGGAACACTGAAGCTTTCTTT
TRBD1	.	TRBV5-1	TRBJ1-1	CASSSKITGGTEAFF	TGCGCCAGCAGCTCCAAAATAACAGGGGGCACTGAAGCTTTCTTT
.	few	TRBV27	TRBJ2-7	CASSSRSYEQYF	TGTGCCAGCAGCTCCCGCTCCTACGAGCAGTACTTC
.	few	TRBV6-6	TRBJ1-1	CASSYPGTQGTEAFF	TGTGCCAGCAGTTATCCGGGGACTCAAGGGACTGAAGCTTTCTTT
.	.	TRBV7-9	TRBJ1-5	CASSLGQSNQPQHF	TGTGCCAGCAGCTTAGGTCAGAGCAATCAGCCCCAGCATTTT
TRBD1	.	TRBV5-6	TRBJ1-2	CASSSGQGYSYGYTF	TGTGCCAGCAGCTCTGGACAGGGCTACAGCTATGGCTACACCTTC
TRBD1	.	TRBV5-1	TRBJ2-1	CASSQTGTDYNEQFF	TGCGCCAGCAGTCAGACCGGGACAGACTACAATGAGCAGTTCTTC
.	.	TRBV5-1	TRBJ2-4	CASSLGFGKQSDIQYF	TGCGCCAGCAGCTTGGGGTTCGGAAAACAGTCAGACATTCAGTACTTC
TRBD2	.	TRBV10-3	TRBJ2-3	CAIRSSGGSTDTQYF	TGTGCCATCAGATCTAGCGGGGGGAGCACAGATACGCAGTATTTT
.	.	TRBV28	TRBJ1-1	CASSYKSGGIWTEAFF	TGTGCCAGCAGTTATAAGAGCGGGGGGATCTGGACTGAAGCTTTCTTT
.	.	TRBV29-1	TRBJ2-3	CSVEAAGPETDTQYF	TGCAGCGTTGAAGCAGCAGGGCCAGAAACAGATACGCAGTATTTT
TRBD1	few	TRBV5-6	TRBJ1-5	CASSGGQGRRPQHF	TGTGCCAGCAGCGGTGGACAGGGACGTAGGCCCCAGCATTTT
TRBD1	few	TRBV10-3	TRBJ1-1	CAISLGQLNTEAFF	TGTGCCATCAGTTTGGGACAGTTGAACACTGAAGCTTTCTTT
.	.	TRBV28	TRBJ1-2	CASNLSNYGYTF	TGTGCCAGCAATCTGAGCAACTATGGCTACACCTTC
.	once	TRBV28	TRBJ2-7	CATVRDNSYEQYF	TGTGCCACCGTCCGGGACAACTCCTACGAGCAGTACTTC
TRBD1	.	TRBV15	TRBJ2-7	CATSRGGQGAYEQYF	TGTGCCACCAGCAGAGGGGGACAGGGGGCGTACGAGCAGTACTTC
TRBD2	.	TRBV5-1	TRBJ2-5	CASSHFSGGQETQYF	TGCGCCAGCAGCCATTTCAGCGGGGGGCAAGAGACCCAGTACTTC
.	.	TRBV2	TRBJ2-5	CASRPTHSKETQYF	TGTGCCAGCAGGCCTACTCATTCCAAAGAGACCCAGTACTTC
.	once	TRBV10-3	TRBJ2-2	CAIVGAPTGELFF	TGTGCCATCGTGGGGGCCCCCACCGGGGAGCTGTTTTTT
.	.	TRBV6-1	TRBJ1-5	CASSEAGRGSYQPQHF	TGTGCCAGCAGTGAAGCGGGCAGGGGATCCTATCAGCCCCAGCATTTT
.	.	TRBV5-1	TRBJ1-4	CASSYQGTEEKLFF	TGCGCCAGCAGCTATCAGGGTACTGAGGAAAAACTGTTTTTT
.	.	TRBV18	TRBJ1-5	CASSPGGDQPQHF	TGTGCCAGCTCACCCGGGGGAGATCAGCCCCAGCATTTT
.	.	TRBV29-1	TRBJ1-1	CSVQSGTLVGEAFF	TGCAGCGTTCAGTCCGGGACATTAGTTGGGGAAGCTTTCTTT
.	.	TRBV7-2	TRBJ1-1	CASSFGLLNTEAFF	TGTGCCAGCAGCTTCGGACTATTGAACACTGAAGCTTTCTTT
.	.	TRBV30	TRBJ1-5	CAWSVAEFNQPQHF	TGTGCCTGGAGTGTTGCAGAATTCAATCAGCCCCAGCATTTT
.	.	TRBV11-3	TRBJ2-5	CASSRAQGETQYF	TGTGCCAGCAGCCGTGCCCAGGGAGAGACCCAGTACTTC